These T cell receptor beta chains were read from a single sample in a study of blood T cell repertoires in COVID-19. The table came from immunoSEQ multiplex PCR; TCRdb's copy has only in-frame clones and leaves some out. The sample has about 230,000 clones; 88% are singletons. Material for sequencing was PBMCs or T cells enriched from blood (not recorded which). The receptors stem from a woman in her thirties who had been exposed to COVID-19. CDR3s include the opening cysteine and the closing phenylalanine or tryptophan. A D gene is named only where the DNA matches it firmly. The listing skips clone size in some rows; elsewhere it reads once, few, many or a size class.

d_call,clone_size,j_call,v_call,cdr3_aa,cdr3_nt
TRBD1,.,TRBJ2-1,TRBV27,CASSLTGVNNEQFF,TGTGCCAGCAGTTTGACAGGGGTCAACAATGAGCAGTTCTTC
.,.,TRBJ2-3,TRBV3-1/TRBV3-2,CASSQEPWAWVLNTQYF,TGTGCCAGCAGCCAAGAACCATGGGCTTGGGTGTTGAATACGCAGTATTTT
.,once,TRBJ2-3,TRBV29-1,CSVERTPPRDTQYF,TGCAGCGTTGAAAGGACTCCGCCAAGGGATACGCAGTATTTT
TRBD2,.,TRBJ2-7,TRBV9,CASSLSGRGYEQYF,TGTGCCAGCAGCCTCAGCGGGAGGGGGTACGAGCAGTACTTC
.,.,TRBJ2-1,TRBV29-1,CSVERTFNEQFF,TGCAGCGTTGAAAGGACTTTCAATGAGCAGTTCTTC
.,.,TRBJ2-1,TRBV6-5,CASSYSPYREQFF,TGTGCCAGCAGTTACTCACCATACAGGGAGCAGTTCTTC
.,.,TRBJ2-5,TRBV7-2,CASSFTGQETQYF,TGTGCCAGCAGCTTTACAGGACAAGAGACCCAGTACTTC
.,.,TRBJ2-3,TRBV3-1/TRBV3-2,CASSQQYTDTQYF,TGTGCCAGCAGCCAACAGTACACAGATACGCAGTATTTT
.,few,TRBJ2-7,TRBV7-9,CASSLAMGTSYEQYF,TGTGCCAGCAGCTTAGCGATGGGGACTTCCTACGAGCAGTACTTC
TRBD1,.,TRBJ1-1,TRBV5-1,CASSLGQAMNTEAFF,TGCGCCAGCAGCTTAGGACAGGCGATGAACACTGAAGCTTTCTTT
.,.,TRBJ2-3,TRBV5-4,CASFPRGGASTDTQYF,TGTGCCAGCTTTCCGCGGGGCGGTGCTAGCACAGATACGCAGTATTTT
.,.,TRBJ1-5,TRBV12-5,CASGFSRDSNQPQHF,TGTGCTAGTGGTTTCTCTCGGGATAGCAATCAGCCCCAGCATTTT
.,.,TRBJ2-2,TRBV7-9,CASSLESVQGGTGELFF,TGTGCCAGCAGCTTAGAATCGGTCCAGGGTGGCACCGGGGAGCTGTTTTTT
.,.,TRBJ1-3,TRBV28,CASSFGQIVSGNTIYF,TGTGCCAGCAGCTTCGGACAGATCGTCTCTGGAAACACCATATATTTT
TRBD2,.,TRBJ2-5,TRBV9,CASSVALAGGIGETQYF,TGTGCCAGCAGCGTAGCACTAGCGGGAGGGATCGGGGAGACCCAGTACTTC
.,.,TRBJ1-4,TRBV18,CASSPLPRGAEKLFF,TGTGCCAGCTCACCACTCCCCAGGGGAGCTGAAAAACTGTTTTTT
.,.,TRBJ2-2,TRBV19,CASRPGDGIGELFF,TGTGCCAGTAGGCCGGGAGACGGGATCGGGGAGCTGTTTTTT
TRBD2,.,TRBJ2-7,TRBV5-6,CASSFRGTAGGSEQYF,TGTGCCAGCAGCTTTAGGGGTACGGCGGGAGGTTCCGAGCAGTACTTC
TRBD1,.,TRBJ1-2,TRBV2,CASSLPTGSNYGYTF,TGTGCCAGCAGTCTCCCGACAGGGTCAAACTATGGCTACACCTTC